This TCR beta chain was sequenced during a study of control samples from healthy donors and cancer patients. The repertoire was sequenced with immunoSEQ multiplex PCR; TCRdb's copy has only in-frame clones and lacks some. The sample contains tens of thousands of clones, around 95% of which appear only once. Sequencing was carried out using blood. The sequence was obtained from a man aged 25 to 40 in good health.

The CDR3 DNA sequence: TGTGCCACCAGTGACGAGTTCGAGGGAAACATTCAGTACTTC. It yields the protein CATSDEFEGNIQYF. V gene TRBV24-1 combines with J gene TRBJ2-4; D is possibly TRBD2 (5 bases). The germline gives CDR1 KGHDR, CDR2 SFDVKD. V shed 4 bases and J shed 6 bases, with 12 bases lying between them. The CDR3 has 14 residues.